A selection of T cell receptor beta chains follows, all from one sample in a study of technical replicates of blood from a few donors. The method was immunoSEQ multiplex PCR; TCRdb's version includes in-frame clones alone and lacks a portion of them. This table holds 75,000 to 90,000 clones, 85% to 95% found once. The specimen was T cells isolated from PBMCs. The receptors shown here come from a human donor in good health. The CDR3 runs from the conserved cysteine through the conserved F or W. A D gene is named only where the DNA matches it firmly. Size is stated for part of the rows, as once, few or many counts, or as a class when the clone is expanded.

>.|TRBJ1-2|TRBD1|TRBV4-1
TGCGCCAGCAGCCAAAGTCAGGGGGATAACTATGGCTACACCTTC
CASSQSQGDNYGYTF
>once|TRBJ1-1|TRBD1|TRBV14
TGTGCCAGCAGCCAAGCGATATGGACAGGGAAGAACACTGAAGCTTTCTTT
CASSQAIWTGKNTEAFF
>once|TRBJ2-1|TRBD2|TRBV5-4
TGTGCCAGCAGCTCATCACTAGCGGGAGACAATGAGCAGTTCTTC
CASSSSLAGDNEQFF
>.|TRBJ1-2|.|TRBV23-1
TGCGCCAGTGGGGCAGCAGGGCCTAACTATGGCTACACCTTC
CASGAAGPNYGYTF
>.|TRBJ1-1|TRBD1|TRBV28
TGTGCCAGCAGATTGACACAGGGGGTAAACACTGAAGCTTTCTTT
CASRLTQGVNTEAFF
>once|TRBJ1-1|TRBD1|TRBV13
TGTGCCAGCAGCCCTGGGACAGGGGTTTGGAACACTGAAGCTTTCTTT
CASSPGTGVWNTEAFF
>.|TRBJ2-7|.|TRBV27
TGTGCCAGCAAGCCCCCCAACTCGTACGAGCAGTACTTC
CASKPPNSYEQYF
>.|TRBJ1-2|.|TRBV7-9
TGTGCCAGCAGCGAAACCGGGACTATATACGATGGCTACACCTTC
CASSETGTIYDGYTF
>.|TRBJ1-1|.|TRBV9
TGTGCCACTTCACAGGTTCTCACTGAAGCTTTCTTT
CATSQVLTEAFF
>.|TRBJ2-7|TRBD2|TRBV6-5
TGTGCCACCCTAGCGGGGTACGAGCAGTACTTC
CATLAGYEQYF
>.|TRBJ2-7|TRBD1|TRBV18
TGTGCCAGCTCACCACAGTGGGACAGCTCCTACGAGCAGTACTTC
CASSPQWDSSYEQYF
>.|TRBJ2-7|.|TRBV9
TGTGCCAGCAGCGTAGGGCCACTAAACTCCTACGAGCAGTACTTC
CASSVGPLNSYEQYF
>.|TRBJ2-3|.|TRBV19
TGTGCCAGTAGTCTAAGTTGGGACGGGAGAGATACGCAGTATTTT
CASSLSWDGRDTQYF
>.|TRBJ2-7|TRBD2|TRBV6-5
TGTGCCAGCAGTTTGATGCCGGGAGGAGAGCAGTACTTC
CASSLMPGGEQYF
>few|TRBJ1-1|.|TRBV19
TGTGCCAGTAGTATAATACGGGATGGTACTGAAGCTTTCTTT
CASSIIRDGTEAFF
>.|TRBJ2-7|TRBD2|TRBV4-1
TGCGCCAGCAGCCAAGTGCGGGAGGTATCCTACGAGCAGTACTTC
CASSQVREVSYEQYF
>.|TRBJ2-2|TRBD2|TRBV7-6
TGTGCCAGCAGCGAAGGCGTCCCGCGGGAGTACAACGGGGAGCTGTTTTTT
CASSEGVPREYNGELFF
>.|TRBJ1-4|TRBD1|TRBV7-9
TGTGCCAGCAGCTCGCCGAACAGGGGTAGGGGCGAAAAACTGTTTTTT
CASSSPNRGRGEKLFF
>.|TRBJ2-5|TRBD2|TRBV11-3
TGTGCCAGCAGCTTAGATGGGGGACTAAGGACCCAGTACTTC
CASSLDGGLRTQYF
>.|TRBJ1-3|.|TRBV5-6
TGTGCCAGCAGCTTGGAGCCCTCTGGAAACACCATATATTTT
CASSLEPSGNTIYF
>.|TRBJ2-7|TRBD2|TRBV28
TGTGCCAGTGGAGAGCTAGCGGCCTACGAGCAGTACTTC
CASGELAAYEQYF
>.|TRBJ2-1|TRBD2|TRBV19
TGTGCCAGTAGTATAGGGGGGAGGGGCAATGAGCAGTTCTTC
CASSIGGRGNEQFF
>.|TRBJ2-1|TRBD2|TRBV5-1
TGCGCCAGCAGCTTGGCGGGACTAGCGGGAGTTATTCCCTCCTACAATGAGCAGTTCTTC
CASSLAGLAGVIPSYNEQFF
>.|TRBJ1-4|.|TRBV30
TGTGCCTGGAGTGACGGAGGAAAGGTGTTTTTT
CAWSDGGKVFF
>.|TRBJ2-1|TRBD1|TRBV27
TGTGCCAGCACCAGGACAGGCCACGGTGAGCAGTTCTTC
CASTRTGHGEQFF
>.|TRBJ2-7|TRBD2|TRBV7-2
TGTGCCAGCAGCTTAAGGACTAGCGACGAGCAGTACTTC
CASSLRTSDEQYF
>.|TRBJ1-5|.|TRBV19
TGTGCCACCCAATGGGGGGGAAATCAGCCCCAGCATTTT
CATQWGGNQPQHF
>.|TRBJ2-3|.|TRBV29-1
TGCAGCGTTATAGGGGCAGCGACGCAGTATTTT
CSVIGAATQYF
>.|TRBJ2-1|TRBD2|TRBV7-2
TGTGCCAGCAGCTTGACTAGCGGAGCATACAATGAGCAGTTCTTC
CASSLTSGAYNEQFF
>.|TRBJ2-3|.|TRBV27
TGTGCCAGCAGTTTATCGGGGTATGGGGCCTACACAGATACGCAGTATTTT
CASSLSGYGAYTDTQYF
>.|TRBJ1-5|.|TRBV6-1
TGTGCCAGCAGTGAAATCGGGGTAAGCAATCAGCCCCAGCATTTT
CASSEIGVSNQPQHF
>.|TRBJ2-3|.|TRBV13
TGTGCCAGCAGCTCCAGGACTGATCCTATAGATACGCAGTATTTT
CASSSRTDPIDTQYF
>.|TRBJ1-1|TRBD1|TRBV9
TGTGCCAGCAGCCCCCAACAGGGGGCAGGGAACACTGAAGCTTTCTTT
CASSPQQGAGNTEAFF
>.|TRBJ1-1|.|TRBV19
TGTGCCAGTAGTATAGCTTCGGGGGGGAACACTGAAGCTTTCTTT
CASSIASGGNTEAFF
>.|TRBJ2-7|TRBD2|TRBV10-3
TGTGCCATCAGTGAGCAACTAGCGGGGCTCTACGAGCAGTACTTC
CAISEQLAGLYEQYF
>.|TRBJ2-5|.|TRBV7-9
TGTGCCAGCAGCTTAGATAACCGGGAGACCCAGTACTTC
CASSLDNRETQYF
>.|TRBJ2-3|TRBD2|TRBV2
TGTGCCAGCAGTGTTAGCGGGCCAAGCACAGATACGCAGTATTTT
CASSVSGPSTDTQYF
>.|TRBJ1-2|TRBD1|TRBV6-6
TGTGCCAGCACCCTCACAGGGGCTAACTATGGCTACACCTTC
CASTLTGANYGYTF
>once|TRBJ2-5|TRBD1|TRBV19
TGTGCCAGTGGACAGGGGGCGGAGACCCAGTACTTC
CASGQGAETQYF
>once|TRBJ1-1|TRBD1|TRBV11-3
TGTGCCAGCAGCTTTCGCTTACAGGGGACTGAAGCTTTCTTT
CASSFRLQGTEAFF